These T cell receptor beta chains were read from a single sample in a study of shared clonotypes between healthy human individuals. Sequencing was performed with immunoSEQ multiplex PCR; in TCRdb, only in-frame clones are kept and a portion is missing. The sample lists some 1.5 million clones, more than 95% occurring once. Specimen: naive CD4+ T cells sorted from blood. The receptors stem from a man aged 30-40 years in good health. Both conserved end residues are part of each CDR3. D genes are given only for firm matches. Size is omitted from some rows. Given values are once, few, many or a class for expanded clones.

J gene	D gene	clone size	V gene	CDR3 protein	CDR3 DNA
TRBJ2-7	NA	NA	TRBV15	CATSRRTGVQNEQYF	TGTGCCACCAGCAGAAGAACGGGGGTTCAAAACGAGCAGTACTTC
TRBJ2-1	TRBD2	NA	TRBV27	CASSLKRTSSGRGYNEQFF	TGTGCCAGCAGTTTAAAGAGGACTTCTAGCGGGAGGGGGTACAATGAGCAGTTCTTC
TRBJ2-4	TRBD2	once	TRBV15	CATSSGLAGALAKNIQYF	TGTGCCACCAGCTCGGGGCTAGCGGGTGCTTTAGCCAAAAACATTCAGTACTTC
TRBJ2-7	NA	NA	TRBV19	CASSIGRGYEQYF	TGTGCCAGTAGTATAGGACGAGGTTACGAGCAGTACTTC
TRBJ2-1	TRBD2	NA	TRBV29-1	CSVGPAGTRQSNEQFF	TGCAGCGTTGGTCCTGCCGGGACTAGACAGAGTAATGAGCAGTTCTTC
TRBJ1-1	TRBD1	NA	TRBV5-1	CASSLGTGNEAFF	TGCGCCAGCAGCCTCGGGACAGGGAATGAAGCTTTCTTT
TRBJ2-2	NA	once	TRBV27	CASSSLGEGAGELFF	TGTGCCAGCAGTTCTCTCGGCGAAGGCGCCGGGGAGCTGTTTTTT
TRBJ2-7	NA	NA	TRBV15	CATSIGVGAQPYEQYF	TGTGCCACCAGTATCGGGGTAGGCGCACAGCCGTACGAGCAGTACTTC
TRBJ2-5	NA	NA	TRBV5-5	CASSWGSSLETQYF	TGTGCCAGCAGCTGGGGTTCTAGCTTGGAGACCCAGTACTTC
TRBJ2-7	NA	once	TRBV11-3	CASSLDERAEQYF	TGTGCCAGCAGCTTAGACGAGCGGGCTGAGCAGTACTTC
TRBJ2-1	TRBD2	NA	TRBV5-1	CASSSGLAVYNEQFF	TGCGCCAGCAGCTCGGGACTAGCGGTATACAATGAGCAGTTCTTC
TRBJ2-7	NA	NA	TRBV5-1	CASSGPGTSTYEQYF	TGCGCCAGCAGCGGCCCCGGGACTTCAACCTACGAGCAGTACTTC
TRBJ2-5	TRBD1	NA	TRBV7-2	CASSQNRGRETQYF	TGTGCCAGCAGCCAGAACAGGGGGCGAGAGACCCAGTACTTC
TRBJ2-7	NA	NA	TRBV27	CASSFRGGSEGAYEQYF	TGTGCCAGCAGTTTCCGGGGCGGGTCGGAGGGGGCCTACGAGCAGTACTTC
TRBJ1-3	NA	NA	TRBV10-3	CAITAGPSETTIYF	TGTGCCATCACCGCTGGACCCTCGGAAACTACCATATATTTT
TRBJ2-5	TRBD2	NA	TRBV9	CASSPRLAGVLPQETQYF	TGTGCCAGCAGCCCCCGACTAGCGGGAGTGTTGCCCCAAGAGACCCAGTACTTC